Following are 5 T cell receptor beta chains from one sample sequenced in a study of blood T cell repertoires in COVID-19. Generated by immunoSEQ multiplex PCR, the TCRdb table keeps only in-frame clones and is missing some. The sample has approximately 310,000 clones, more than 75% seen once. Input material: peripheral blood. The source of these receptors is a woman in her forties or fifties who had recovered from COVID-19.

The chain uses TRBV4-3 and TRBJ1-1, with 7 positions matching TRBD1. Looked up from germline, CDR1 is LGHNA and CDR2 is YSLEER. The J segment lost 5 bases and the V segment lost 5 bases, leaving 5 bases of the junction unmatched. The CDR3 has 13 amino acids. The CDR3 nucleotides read TGCGCCAGCAGCGTTACAGGGGCAACTGAAGCTTTCTTT. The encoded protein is CASSVTGATEAFF.

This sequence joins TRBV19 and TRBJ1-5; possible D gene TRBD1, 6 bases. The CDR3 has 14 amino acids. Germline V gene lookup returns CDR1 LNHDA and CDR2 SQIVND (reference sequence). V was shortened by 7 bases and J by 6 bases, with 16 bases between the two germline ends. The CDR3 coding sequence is TGTGCCAGTAAACGGGGGGCTTCGGGTCAGCCCCAGCATTTT. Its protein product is CASKRGASGQPQHF. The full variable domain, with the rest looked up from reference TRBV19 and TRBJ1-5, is DGGITQSPKYLFRKEGQNVTLSCEQNLNHDAMYWYRQDPGQGLRLIYYSQIVNDFQKGDIAEGYSVSREKKESFPLTVTSAQKNPTAFYLCASKRGASGQPQHFGDGTRLSIL.

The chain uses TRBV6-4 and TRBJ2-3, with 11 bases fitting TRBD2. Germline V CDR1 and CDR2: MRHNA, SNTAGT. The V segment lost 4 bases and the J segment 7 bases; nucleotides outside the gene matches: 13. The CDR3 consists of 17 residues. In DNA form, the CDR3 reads TGTGCCAGCAGTGCTAACGCCGGGACTAGCGGTGGCTATACGCAGTATTTT. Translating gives CASSANAGTSGGYTQYF.

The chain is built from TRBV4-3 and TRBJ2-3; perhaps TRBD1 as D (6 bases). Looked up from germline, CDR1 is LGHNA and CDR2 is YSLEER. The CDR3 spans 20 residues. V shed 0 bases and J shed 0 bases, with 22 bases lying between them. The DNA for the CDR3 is TGCGCCAGCAGCCAAGATTGGAGTGGTGGGACACTCAGTAGCACAGATACGCAGTATTTT. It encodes CASSQDWSGGTLSSTDTQYF.

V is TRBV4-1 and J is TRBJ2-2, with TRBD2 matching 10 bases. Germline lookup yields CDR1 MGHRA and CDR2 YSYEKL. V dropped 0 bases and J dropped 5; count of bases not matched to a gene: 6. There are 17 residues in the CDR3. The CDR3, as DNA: TGCGCCAGCAGCCAAGACCGCCTAGCGGGAGTTACCGGGGAGCTGTTTTTT. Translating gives CASSQDRLAGVTGELFF.